The T cell receptor (beta chain) described here comes from a study of T cells in Graves' hyperthyroidism and ophthalmopathy (dated by TCRdb to about 2019). Looking at the study overall: Peripheral blood was sampled at the time of initial diagnosis, prior to any treatment. TCR V-J signatures able to tell the groups apart were searched for in a discovery cohort of around 95 patients, of whom about 40 had Graves' ophthalmopathy and roughly 59 had stable Graves' hyperthyroidism. An independent validation cohort of around 19 hyperthyroidism patients and more than 15 patients who later progressed to ophthalmopathy tested prospective prediction of ophthalmopathy. The 75 to 100 discovery patients were randomly divided into training and test sets at a 7:3 ratio. Thyroid tissue and blood T-cell repertoires from six Graves' hyperthyroidism patients were also compared in the study. Once sampling was done, hyperthyroidism patients were given methimazole at a starting dose of 30 mg daily, whereas ophthalmopathy patients were given high-dose intravenous methylprednisolone. TCR Vbeta CDR3 sequencing of 130 to 150 peripheral blood samples (roughly 43 ophthalmopathy, over 70 hyperthyroidism and roughly 17 progressor patients) is reported in the paper.

The germline V gene gives CDR1 as MGHRA and CDR2 as YSYEKL. V and J are truncated by 0 bases and 1 base respectively, leaving an intervening sequence of 12 bases. CDR3 length: 16 amino acids, cysteine to phenylalanine. This entry keeps only the CDR3 DNA: 48 bases, framed from base 1. General conclusions and limits of the study: In validation, progression to ophthalmopathy was predicted by the model with around 70% sensitivity and roughly 72% specificity, a median of about 6.8 months before onset. Sample size was not statistically predetermined, and blinding of investigators to group allocation was not performed. Most expanded thyroid clonotypes (frequency above 0.001) were also found in blood, which suggests that blood repertoires may mirror thyroid immune responses. A 13 V-J signature model separated ophthalmopathy from stable hyperthyroidism, with about 90% sensitivity and around 84% specificity in cross-validation and 80%/75% in testing.

Notes on this clonotype: Its cognate antigen has yet to be identified. Base qualities were left out, and no much larger clone turns up one base away.

The TCR beta CDR3 regions were amplified from the RNA transcripts. The TCR CDR3 was subjected to a first round of RT-PCR using the HTBI primer set and the Qiagen OneStep RT-PCR kit. The libraries were constructed in a second round of multiplex PCR and then size-selected and purified. The libraries were sequenced on an Illumina HiSeq2000 using paired-end 100 bp reads. The study's processing was this. SOAPnuke was used to process the raw data, removing reads that contained adapters or uncalled bases, had a mean Phred below 15, or lacked an exact match to the constant primer or identifier. COPE v1.2.5 was used to merge high-quality paired reads, and clonotypes were defined as unique nucleotide sequences. Clonotypes were aligned to IMGT TRBV, TRBD and TRBJ reference segments using MiTCR v1.1. The analysis was restricted to V-J combinations with a frequency above 0.0001, which together covered 99% to 99.2% of the repertoires. A TCS score was defined as the ratio between F50 (clonal expansion) and ExV (chaos), using BLOSUM62-based TCRdist between CDR3 peptides within each V-J. Welch's t-statistics and random forest reduced several hundred V-J features to about 12, which were used in a naive Bayes classifier (R e1071). The public reads were reprocessed in TCRdb via fastp at Q25 and MiXCR, keeping in-frame beta chains. All rows with the same CDR3 protein become a single entry with the most common DNA and genes. TCRdb's processing, not the study's, gives the V and J calls here. The sample data list 250,000 or so distinct CDR3 sequences, and just over 14% of these were observed just once. Approximately 12% of the sample comes from the top ten.

Hyperthyroidism patients were newly diagnosed, had a disease duration of under 2 months, and were aged 18 to 65 years. The study excluded patients with uncontrolled infections, other autoimmune diseases, pregnancy or lactation. Clinical symptoms, serum thyroxine and TRAb, thyroid ultrasound, and orbital computed tomography formed the basis for the diagnoses. For progressor patients, blood was drawn at the first diagnosis of hyperthyroidism, before any ophthalmopathy symptoms had appeared. PBMCs were separated from roughly 10 ml of fresh peripheral blood using Ficoll-Paque density gradient centrifugation. Patients classed as progressors first received a Graves' hyperthyroidism diagnosis and then went on to develop ophthalmopathy during follow-up. Total RNA was extracted using Trizol reagent, and RNA quality was assessed on an Agilent 2100 Bioanalyzer.

The chain was built from TRBV4-1 and TRBJ2-5, with the D gene too uncertain to name. The source is a woman aged 40 to 50 with Graves' hyperthyroidism that later progressed to Graves' ophthalmopathy. The sequencing sample was made of blood. The nucleotides read TGCGCCAGCAGCCAAGATCGTGAGCTCTTCCAAGAGACCCAGTACTTC. This is translated as CASSQDRELFQETQYF.